The 8 T cell receptor beta chains below were found in one sample sequenced in a study of T cells in Graves' hyperthyroidism and ophthalmopathy. TCR beta CDR3 sequences were amplified from RNA transcripts. With the HTBI primer set, the TCR CDR3 went through a first round of RT-PCR. MiXCR, applied by TCRdb to the multiplex PCR reads, yields one record per CDR3 protein. The sample has 500,000 to 600,000 distinct CDR3 sequences, around 43% seen once. Source material: peripheral blood or thyroid tissue (not recorded which). These receptors all stem from an adult woman with Graves' disease, either hyperthyroidism or ophthalmopathy (not recorded which).

V and J are TRBV11-1 and TRBJ1-1; TRBD1 is a possible D gene (6 bases). The germline gives CDR1 SGHAT, CDR2 FQDESV (reference sequence). Trimming stripped 1 base from V and 11 bases from J, with 14 bases between. CDR3 size: 13 residues. CDR3 DNA sequence: TGTGCCAGCAGCTTAGGTGGGCAGGGGATGGCTTTCTTT. It is translated as CASSLGGQGMAFF.

This clonotype was recorded at least ten times. The chain recombines TRBV20-1 with TRBJ1-1, with a possible D match to TRBD1 (6 bases). The V and J ends lost 0 bases and 0 bases respectively, with 17 bases between them. Per the germline V gene, CDR1 is DFQATT and CDR2 is SNEGSKA (reference sequence). CDR3 length: 17 residues. In DNA, the CDR3 is TGCAGTGCTAGAGAGGTGGGACATCCAATATTGAACACTGAAGCTTTCTTT. The encoded protein is CSAREVGHPILNTEAFF.

There are a few counts of this clonotype. This chain joins TRBV7-2 and TRBJ2-2; 10 nucleotides agree with TRBD2. In germline, CDR1 is SGHTA, CDR2 FQGNSA. The CDR3 is made up of 18 amino acids. With 5 bases clipped from V and 0 bases from J, the junction kept 9 bases outside the gene matches. Here the CDR3 reads CASSPRLAGVSNTGELFF. As DNA, the CDR3 is TGTGCCAGCAGCCCAAGGCTAGCGGGAGTTTCGAACACCGGGGAGCTGTTTTTT. Full variable domain (rest looked up from reference TRBV7-2 and TRBJ2-2): GAGVSQSPSNKVTEKGKDVELRCDPISGHTALYWYRQSLGQGLEFLIYFQGNSAPDKSGLPSDRFSAERTGGSVSTLTIQRTQQEDSAVYLCASSPRLAGVSNTGELFFGEGSRLTVL.

For this clonotype: This clone may be a read error of a much larger clone one base away. V is TRBV20-1 and J is TRBJ2-7; 8 positions match TRBD2. This CDR3 has 15 residues. The V gene end was trimmed by 6 bases and the J gene end by 7 bases; junction bases not matched to a gene: 17. Per the germline V gene, CDR1 is DFQATT and CDR2 is SNEGSKA (reference sequence). CDR3 in amino acids: CSALGDGRALSEQYF. The CDR3 bases are TGCAGTGCCCTAGGAGACGGGAGGGCCTTATCTGAGCAGTACTTC.

This clonotype has at least ten counts. The chain is built from TRBV7-2 and TRBJ1-6; perhaps TRBD1 as D (6 bases). CDR1 and CDR2 (germline): SGHTA, FQGNSA. CDR3 length: 16 residues. V lost 1 base and J lost 5, with 12 bases in between. The CDR3 region is CASSLVGGRNNSPLHF. Written as DNA, the CDR3 is TGTGCCAGCAGCTTAGTAGGGGGGCGGAATAATTCACCCCTCCACTTT.

This clonotype was picked up a small number of times. The chain joins TRBV5-1 to TRBJ2-5; 12 bases match TRBD2. Germline V gene lookup returns CDR1 SGHRS and CDR2 YFSETQ. V shed 3 bases, J shed 3 bases, and the junction held 3 bases outside the gene matches. This CDR3 comprises 15 residues. The CDR3 loop reads CASSSRTSGKETQYF. The CDR3 coding sequence is TGCGCCAGCAGCTCACGGACTAGCGGGAAAGAGACCCAGTACTTC. Based on the CDR3 plus reference TRBV5-1 and TRBJ2-5, the full variable domain is KAGVTQTPRYLIKTRGQQVTLSCSPISGHRSVSWYQQTPGQGLQFLFEYFSETQRNKGNFPGRFSGRQFSNSRSEMNVSTLELGDSALYLCASSSRTSGKETQYFGPGTRLLVL.

The CDR3 DNA reads TGCGCCAGCAGCTCCGGGGACGGGAACACTGAAGCTTTCTTT. Translated, it gives CASSSGDGNTEAFF. The chain joins TRBV5-1 to TRBJ1-1; maybe TRBD1 (5 bases). Trimming removed 3 bases at V and 1 base at J, with 10 bases between. Looked up from germline, CDR1 is SGHRS and CDR2 is YFSETQ. CDR3 length: 14 amino acids.

This clonotype appeared many times. The CDR3 reads CASSLGPGQGPREQYF. As DNA, the CDR3 is TGTGCCAGCAGCTTAGGGCCCGGACAGGGCCCTAGGGAGCAGTACTTC. This chain joins TRBV7-9 and TRBJ2-7, with 8 bases aligning to TRBD1. This CDR3 contains 16 residues. The V and J ends lost 1 base and 7 bases, in that order; junction bases with no gene match: 12. Germline loops: CDR1 SEHNR, CDR2 FQNEAQ (reference sequence).